Following are 18 T cell receptor beta chains from one sample sequenced in a study of T cells in Graves' hyperthyroidism and ophthalmopathy. Amplification targeted TCR beta CDR3 regions from RNA transcripts. When the TCR CDR3 underwent first-round RT-PCR, the HTBI primer set was used. TCRdb processed the multiplex PCR reads anew with MiXCR; each CDR3 protein has one entry. The top ten hold approximately 15% of the sample, which has fewer than 650,000 distinct CDR3 sequences, about 15% seen once. Specimen: blood. All receptors come from a woman aged 40 to 49 with Graves' hyperthyroidism.

This clonotype has only a few counts. The V gene is TRBV4-1, the J gene TRBJ2-3; D uncertain. The germline V and J ends were trimmed by 1 base and 3 bases, with 11 bases remaining between them. Germline V gene data show CDR1 as MGHRA and CDR2 as YSYEKL. The CDR3 is 15 residues long. The CDR3 protein is CASSQAAGRTDTQYF. CDR3 coding DNA: TGCGCCAGCAGCCAAGCGGCAGGTCGGACAGATACGCAGTATTTT.

This clonotype was picked up many times. V gene TRBV20-1 combines with J gene TRBJ1-1; possibly TRBD1 for D (5 bases). V dropped 5 bases and J dropped 0 bases, with 10 bases sitting between them. Germline V gene lookup returns CDR1 DFQATT and CDR2 SNEGSKA (reference sequence). This CDR3 comprises 13 residues. The CDR3 spells CSAPGILNTEAFF. The CDR3 DNA sequence: TGCAGTGCTCCAGGGATCTTGAACACTGAAGCTTTCTTT.

In this sample, this clonotype turned up once. The chain employs TRBV29-1 and TRBJ2-3, with TRBD2 identical over 15 bases. The germline CDR1 and CDR2 sequences are SQVTM and ANQGSEA. After removal of 6 bases from V and 5 bases from J, the junction contained 12 bases not matched to a gene. The CDR3 has 17 residues. The CDR3 sequence: CSVTPPPGLAGGDTQYF. In DNA form, the CDR3 reads TGCAGCGTCACTCCACCACCGGGACTAGCGGGAGGAGATACGCAGTATTTT.

This clonotype showed up many times. The J gene is TRBJ1-5, the V gene TRBV6-1; TRBD1 agrees at 8 bases. The J segment lost 0 bases and the V segment lost 6 bases, leaving 7 bases of the junction unmatched. Germline CDR1 and CDR2: MNHNS and SASEGT. The CDR3 spans 16 residues. The CDR3 reads CASRPTGTGSNQPQHF. CDR3 DNA sequence: TGTGCCAGCAGACCCACCGGGACAGGTAGCAATCAGCCCCAGCATTTT.

V gene TRBV9 combines with J gene TRBJ1-3, with D maybe TRBD1 (5 bases). Trimming stripped 2 bases from V and 0 bases from J, with 12 bases between. CDR1 and CDR2 from the germline V gene are SGDLS and YYNGEE. The CDR3 extends over 16 amino acids. In DNA, the CDR3 is TGTGCCAGCAGCGTGACGGACACCCTCTCTGGAAACACCATATATTTT. Its protein product is CASSVTDTLSGNTIYF.

This clonotype was seen ten or more times. This chain joins TRBV20-1 and TRBJ2-7; possible D gene TRBD1, 6 bases. Trimming left V 5 bases short and J 5 bases short, with 13 bases between. The CDR3 has 12 residues. Looked up from germline, CDR1 is DFQATT and CDR2 is SNEGSKA (reference sequence). The CDR3 region has the DNA TGCAGTGCTCGGACAGTTCGGAACGAGCAGTACTTC. This sequence encodes CSARTVRNEQYF.

The chain employs TRBV7-3 and TRBJ2-6, with D maybe TRBD1 (6 bases). The V gene lost 5 bases and the J gene lost 2 bases, with 13 bases spanning the gap. Germline loops: CDR1 SGHTA, CDR2 FQGTGA. The CDR3 totals 16 residues. The chain's CDR3 is CASSPSSGAGANVLTF. CDR3 DNA: TGTGCCAGCAGCCCTAGCTCAGGGGCTGGGGCCAACGTCCTGACTTTC.

This clonotype was recorded at least ten times. The chain employs TRBV7-9 and TRBJ2-1; 10 nucleotides agree with TRBD2. The CDR3 covers 16 residues. V lost 5 bases, J lost 5 bases, and 9 bases stayed unmatched. Germline CDR1 is SEHNR and CDR2 is FQNEAQ (reference sequence). The CDR3 region is CASSTPGTSAHNEQFF. CDR3 in DNA: TGTGCCAGCAGCACGCCCGGGACTAGCGCCCACAATGAGCAGTTCTTC.

The sample holds many counts of this clonotype. The genes are TRBV28 and TRBJ2-1; 12 positions agree with TRBD2. Germline-derived CDR1 and CDR2 are MDHEN and SYDVKM. Unmatched junction bases numbered 8, after V lost 1 base and J lost 13 bases. The CDR3 consists of 15 residues. CDR3 DNA sequence: TGTGCCAGCAGTTTATCGCAGACTAGCGGGAGCCATCAGTTCTTC. Protein sequence: CASSLSQTSGSHQFF.

This clonotype was detected many times. The chain couples TRBV28 to TRBJ2-6, with TRBD2 matching 9 bases. This CDR3 spans 16 amino acids. The V gene end was trimmed by 5 bases and the J gene end by 2 bases; junction bases not matched to a gene: 4. In germline, CDR1 is MDHEN, CDR2 SYDVKM. CDR3 in DNA: TGTGCCAGCAGTCTAGCGGGACAAGCTGGGGCCAACGTCCTGACTTTC. Translated: CASSLAGQAGANVLTF.

This clonotype appeared many times. The chain recombines TRBV18 with TRBJ1-5; 7 bases are a match to TRBD1. The CDR3 has 15 amino acids. From germline, CDR1 is KGHSH and CDR2 LQKENI. Losses at the gene ends were 3 bases for V and 3 bases for J; bases not matched to a gene: 5. CDR3: CASSPKTGPNQPQHF. The CDR3, as DNA: TGTGCCAGCTCACCGAAGACAGGGCCCAATCAGCCCCAGCATTTT.

This clonotype was recorded a few times. The V call is TRBV20-1, the J call TRBJ2-2, with D unresolved. The germline V and J ends were trimmed by 5 bases and 7 bases, with 14 bases remaining between them. The CDR3 totals 13 residues. CDR1 is DFQATT and CDR2 is SNEGSKA in the germline V gene (reference sequence). This CDR3 is CSAPSRFHGELFF. The CDR3 nucleotides are TGCAGTGCTCCCTCAAGGTTCCACGGGGAGCTGTTTTTT.

Many counts were recorded for this clonotype. The chain couples TRBV6-1 to TRBJ1-4, with D unclear. Germline CDR1 reads MNHNS; CDR2 reads SASEGT. Trimming stripped 1 base from V and 3 bases from J, with 9 bases between. The CDR3 spans 15 residues. This CDR3 reads CASSEGDGPNEKLFF. The CDR3 DNA follows: TGTGCCAGCAGTGAAGGAGATGGCCCTAATGAAAAACTGTTTTTT.

The CDR3 reads CASRFQRATNEKLFF. The CDR3 DNA reads as TGTGCCAGCAGGTTCCAGCGAGCAACTAATGAAAAACTGTTTTTT. The chain is built from TRBV2 and TRBJ1-4; no clear D. In germline, CDR1 is SNHLY, CDR2 FYNNEI. Trimming took off 6 bases at V and 0 bases at J, with 11 bases between the two ends. The CDR3 spans 15 residues.

The genes are TRBV7-2 and TRBJ2-2; 7 nucleotides line up with TRBD1. Germline values: CDR1 SGHTA, CDR2 FQGNSA. There are 16 residues in the CDR3. V shed 3 bases, J shed 2 bases, and the junction held 6 bases outside the gene matches. The DNA for the CDR3 is TGTGCCAGCAGCTTCCCGGGACAGCAAAACACCGGGGAGCTGTTTTTT. Translated, it gives CASSFPGQQNTGELFF.

In this sample, this clonotype turned up many times. The chain is built from TRBV28 and TRBJ1-4; D not certain. The CDR3 runs to 15 residues. The germline V gene encodes CDR1 MDHEN and CDR2 SYDVKM. V gave up 1 base and J gave up 10 bases, with 16 bases separating them. CDR3 loop: CASSLLGPPMGKLFF. CDR3 DNA: TGTGCCAGCAGTTTATTGGGCCCGCCTATGGGAAAACTGTTTTTT. Full variable domain (remainder filled in from reference TRBV28 and TRBJ1-4): DVKVTQSSRYLVKRTGEKVFLECVQDMDHENMFWYRQDPGLGLRLIYFSYDVKMKEKGDIPEGYSVSREKKERFSLILESASTNQTSMYLCASSLLGPPMGKLFFGSGTQLSVL.

J is TRBJ2-3 and V is TRBV7-2; possible D gene TRBD2, 6 bases. This CDR3 contains 15 residues. The V end was cut by 2 bases, the J end by 4 bases, with 13 bases between. CDR1 SGHTA and CDR2 FQGNSA come from the germline V gene. The CDR3 loop reads CASSLRGSGSDTQYF. CDR3 sequence (DNA): TGTGCCAGCAGCTTACGAGGTAGCGGATCAGATACGCAGTATTTT.

The sample holds a few counts of this clonotype. CDR3 nucleotide sequence: TGCGCCAGCAGCCAAGTATTTAGGAATAGCCCTGAAGCTTTCTTT. Its protein is CASSQVFRNSPEAFF. The V and J genes are TRBV4-1 and TRBJ1-1, with D unclear. CDR1 is MGHRA and CDR2 is YSYEKL in the germline V gene. Trimming removed 1 base at V and 6 bases at J, with 15 bases between. The CDR3 spans 15 residues.